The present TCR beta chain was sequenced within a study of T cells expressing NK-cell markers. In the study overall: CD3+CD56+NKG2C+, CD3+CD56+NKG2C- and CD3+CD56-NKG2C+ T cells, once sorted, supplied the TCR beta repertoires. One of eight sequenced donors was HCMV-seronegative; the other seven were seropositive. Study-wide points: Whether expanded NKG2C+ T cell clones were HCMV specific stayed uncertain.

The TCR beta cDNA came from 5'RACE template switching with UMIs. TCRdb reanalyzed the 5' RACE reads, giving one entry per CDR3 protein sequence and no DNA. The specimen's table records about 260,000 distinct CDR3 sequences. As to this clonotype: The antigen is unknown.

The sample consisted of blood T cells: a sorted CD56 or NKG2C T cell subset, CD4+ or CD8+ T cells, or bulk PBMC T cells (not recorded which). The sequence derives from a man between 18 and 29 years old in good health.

The CDR3 here is CASSYNWLADLYNEQFF. The chain combines TRBV6-5 with TRBJ2-1; the TCRdb D gene call, TRBD2, has no DNA to confirm it. This CDR3 is 17 amino acids long. Germline V gene lookup returns CDR1 MNHEY and CDR2 SVGAGI.